Presented here are 14 T cell receptor beta chains from one specimen sequenced in a study of blood T cell repertoires in COVID-19. Measured with immunoSEQ multiplex PCR; TCRdb has only the in-frame clones, and not every one. Among 150,000 to 200,000 clones listed, about 83% were seen once. The sequencing sample was made of peripheral blood. Source of these receptors: a woman in her 70s with COVID-19, enrolled during active disease.

The rearrangement links TRBV6-5 to TRBJ1-2, with 9 bases lining up with TRBD1. CDR3 size: 14 residues. V shed 4 bases and J 6 bases; nucleotides not matched to a gene: 6. Germline assignment: CDR1 MNHEY and CDR2 SVGAGI. This chain's CDR3 is CASSLGQGPNGYTF. As DNA, the CDR3 is TGTGCCAGCAGTTTGGGACAGGGCCCGAATGGCTACACCTTC.

The chain combines TRBV27 with TRBJ2-1; 8 bases map to TRBD2. Trimming at V came to 2 bases and at J to 6 bases, leaving 6 bases not matched to a gene. The CDR3 has 15 amino acids. Looked up from germline, CDR1 is MNHEY and CDR2 is SMNVEV (reference sequence). DNA for the CDR3: TGTGCCAGCAGTTTAGGGACTAGGGGAAGCAATGAGCAGTTCTTC. This gives the protein CASSLGTRGSNEQFF.

J is TRBJ2-1 and V is TRBV5-1; TRBD2 matches at 9 bases. The CDR3 has 16 residues. J was trimmed by 6 bases and V by 0 bases; bases with no gene match: 7. The germline V gene has CDR1 SGHRS and CDR2 YFSETQ. This CDR3 reads CASSLGGGGAGNEQFF. CDR3 coding DNA: TGCGCCAGCAGCTTGGGCGGCGGGGGGGCGGGCAATGAGCAGTTCTTC.

The chain uses TRBV5-1 and TRBJ2-7; D is possibly TRBD1 (6 bases). Deletions cut 0 bases from V and 7 bases from J, with 11 bases between. Germline V gives CDR1 SGHRS, CDR2 YFSETQ. CDR3 length equals 13 residues. CDR3 region: CASSLVEGGEQYF. In DNA form, the CDR3 reads TGCGCCAGCAGCTTGGTAGAAGGGGGTGAGCAGTACTTC. Full variable domain (remainder filled in from reference TRBV5-1 and TRBJ2-7): KAGVTQTPRYLIKTRGQQVTLSCSPISGHRSVSWYQQTPGQGLQFLFEYFSETQRNKGNFPGRFSGRQFSNSRSEMNVSTLELGDSALYLCASSLVEGGEQYFGPGTRLTVT.

The rearrangement links TRBV7-3 to TRBJ2-1; D is undetermined. This CDR3 contains 11 residues. The germline gives CDR1 SGHTA, CDR2 FQGTGA. The ends were cut back, 5 bases at V and 10 bases at J, with 9 bases in the middle. The CDR3 nucleotides read TGTGCCAGCAGCCTAGGTCAGGAGCAGTTCTTC. This sequence encodes CASSLGQEQFF.

This chain uses TRBV7-3 with TRBJ2-5, with 7 bases identical to TRBD1. CDR3 length: 15 amino acids. Germline lookup yields CDR1 SGHTA and CDR2 FQGTGA. The V segment lost 5 bases and the J segment 3 bases; nucleotides outside the gene matches: 9. The CDR3 bases are TGTGCCAGCAGCGCTCCCGGGACAGCAGAAGAGACCCAGTACTTC. This codes for CASSAPGTAEETQYF. The complete variable domain, with remaining parts taken from reference TRBV7-3 and TRBJ2-5, reads GAGVSQTPSNKVTEKGKYVELRCDPISGHTALYWYRQSLGQGPEFLIYFQGTGAADDSGLPNDRFFAVRPEGSVSTLKIQRTERGDSAVYLCASSAPGTAEETQYFGPGTRLLVL.

V gene TRBV15 combines with J gene TRBJ1-5; D is ambiguous. This CDR3 has 12 amino acids. Between the trimmed V and J ends, which lost 5 bases and 3 bases, there was a span of 5 bases. Germline values: CDR1 LNHNV, CDR2 YYDKDF (reference sequence). The CDR3 spells CATSEANQPQHF. For the CDR3, the DNA is TGTGCCACCAGCGAAGCCAATCAGCCCCAGCATTTT.

The chain recombines TRBV19 with TRBJ1-1; 9 nucleotides line up with TRBD1. Germline loops: CDR1 LNHDA, CDR2 SQIVND (reference sequence). With V trimmed by 7 bases and J by 1 base, 1 base remained unmatched. The CDR3 consists of 13 residues. The CDR3 DNA is TGTGCCAGTATGGACAGGGGGAACACTGAAGCTTTCTTT. It specifies CASMDRGNTEAFF.

This clone occurred a few times. V and J are TRBV15 and TRBJ1-5; D remains unclear. V was cut by 0 bases and J by 3 bases, with 9 bases left in between. Germline CDR1 is LNHNV and CDR2 is YYDKDF (reference sequence). The CDR3 totals 15 residues. The CDR3 loop is CATSRDWQDNQPQHF. In nucleotides, the CDR3 is TGTGCCACCAGCAGAGATTGGCAGGACAATCAGCCCCAGCATTTT.

This chain links TRBV3-1 (or the pseudogene TRBV3-2) with TRBJ1-1; 8 bases map to TRBD1. From germline, CDR1 is LGHDT and CDR2 YNNKEL (reference sequence). There are 12 residues in the CDR3. The V segment lost 4 bases and the J segment 7 bases; nucleotides outside the gene matches: 2. The CDR3 loop is CASSPGQGEAFF. DNA of the CDR3: TGTGCCAGCAGCCCCGGACAGGGTGAAGCTTTCTTT.

The J gene is TRBJ2-1, the V gene TRBV5-4; 15 bases are a match to TRBD2. Germline-derived CDR1 and CDR2 are SGHNT and YYREEE (reference sequence). The CDR3 loop spans 18 amino acids. The junction had 7 bases not matched to a gene; V was cut back by 3 bases and J by 3 bases. The CDR3, as DNA: TGTGCCAGCAGCTCGAGGGGGACTAGCGGGGGGAGCTACAATGAGCAGTTCTTC. This sequence encodes CASSSRGTSGGSYNEQFF.

The chain joins TRBV7-7 to TRBJ2-5, with D maybe TRBD1 (6 bases). The germline V gene encodes CDR1 SSHAT and CDR2 FNYEAQ (reference sequence). The CDR3 contains 14 residues. V was trimmed by 5 bases and J by 3 bases, leaving 13 bases between them. The CDR3 sequence is CASSLGQNEETQYF. CDR3 nucleotides: TGTGCCAGCAGCCTAGGACAGAATGAAGAGACCCAGTACTTC.

CDR3 sequence reads: CATSDWDRGREETQYF. The CDR3 DNA is TGTGCCACCAGTGATTGGGACAGGGGGAGGGAAGAGACCCAGTACTTC. This chain links TRBV24-1 with TRBJ2-5; 11 nucleotides agree with TRBD1. CDR3 length equals 16 residues. CDR1 and CDR2 (germline): KGHDR, SFDVKD. V dropped 2 bases and J dropped 3; count of bases not matched to a gene: 4.

The chain joins TRBV7-2 to TRBJ1-1; no firm D call. The V and J ends lost 3 bases and 1 base respectively, with 6 bases between them. Per the germline V gene, CDR1 is SGHTA and CDR2 is FQGNSA. This CDR3 region has 13 residues. DNA of the CDR3: TGTGCCAGCAGCTTGTCCAGGAACACTGAAGCTTTCTTT. It encodes CASSLSRNTEAFF.